The 6 T cell receptor beta chains below were found in one sample sequenced in a study of early T cells in non-severe SARS-CoV-2 infection. Each CDR3 protein gets one entry after TCRdb re-called the 5' RACE reads with MiXCR. The repertoire includes 50,000 to 70,000 distinct CDR3 sequences, about 16% of them detected once, and about 9.1% sits in the top ten. The sequencing used whole blood, collected at baseline. Source of these receptors: an adult who was a healthcare worker with PCR-confirmed SARS-CoV-2 infection or an uninfected control (not recorded which).

Points on this clonotype: The junction departs from the called germline gene at one end, perhaps through a read error. The rearrangement links TRBV14 to TRBJ1-1, with D unresolved. Per germline, CDR1 SGHDN and CDR2 FVKESK. This CDR3 has 15 residues. CDR3 coding DNA: TGTGCCAGCAGCGAAGACGTCGGACGGCGGACTGAAGCTTTCTTT. This encodes CASSEDVGRRTEAFF.

In its sample, this clonotype was seen a few times. The chain links TRBV5-4 to TRBJ2-5; 8 bases match TRBD1. Germline V CDR1 and CDR2: SGHNT, YYREEE (reference sequence). This CDR3 comprises 14 residues. V was pared by 5 bases and J by 4 bases, with 7 bases of the junction left unmatched. CDR3 protein: CASSPRDRGETQYF. In nucleotides, the CDR3 is TGTGCCAGCAGTCCCCGTGACAGGGGAGAGACCCAGTACTTC.

The rearrangement links TRBV11-2 to TRBJ2-1; TRBD1 matches 8 bases. The germline gives CDR1 SGHAT, CDR2 FQNNGV. CDR3 length: 12 amino acids. Trimming at V came to 4 bases and at J to 7 bases, leaving 0 bases not matched to a gene. The DNA of the CDR3 is TGTGCCAGCAGCTGGACAGGGAATGAGCAGTTCTTC. This encodes CASSWTGNEQFF. The complete variable domain, with remaining parts taken from reference TRBV11-2 and TRBJ2-1, reads EAGVAQSPRYKIIEKRQSVAFWCNPISGHATLYWYQQILGQGPKLLIQFQNNGVVDDSQLPKDRFSAERLKGVDSTLKIQPAKLEDSAVYLCASSWTGNEQFFGPGTRLTVL.

Relative to its sample, this clonotype is medium-sized. The genes are TRBV27 and TRBJ2-2; D is possibly TRBD1 (5 bases). This CDR3 has 15 residues. Per germline, CDR1 MNHEY and CDR2 SMNVEV (reference sequence). V gave up 3 bases and J gave up 4 bases, with 12 bases separating them. This CDR3 is CASSLRQQLTGELFF. The CDR3 bases are TGTGCCAGCAGTTTGAGACAGCAACTCACCGGGGAGCTGTTTTTT.

This clonotype was observed a handful of times. The V gene is TRBV15, the J gene TRBJ1-2, with TRBD1 as a possible D gene (6 bases). V was pared by 1 base and J by 6 bases, with 15 bases between. The germline V gene has CDR1 LNHNV and CDR2 YYDKDF (reference sequence). The CDR3 contains 15 residues. The CDR3 DNA follows: TGTGCCACCAGCAGAGGGACAGTCCTCTACAATGGCTACACCTTC. Its translation is CATSRGTVLYNGYTF.

The chain joins TRBV27 to TRBJ2-1, with 7 bases lining up with TRBD1. CDR3 length: 13 amino acids. Trimming at V came to 5 bases and at J to 14 bases, leaving 12 bases not matched to a gene. CDR1 is MNHEY, CDR2 SMNVEV, per germline (reference sequence). The CDR3 protein is CASSRKGRDSKFF. The DNA for the CDR3 is TGTGCCAGCAGTAGAAAGGGCCGGGACAGTAAGTTCTTC.